This T cell receptor (beta chain) was sequenced during a study of tumor-infiltrating lymphocytes in glioblastoma multiforme (dated by TCRdb to between 2016 and 2019). For the study in its entirety: Whether intratumoral genomic heterogeneity fosters TIL diversity was tested through joint investigation of somatic mutations, TIL diversity and immune response activity. What the study reported, not specific to this receptor: Only one glioblastoma patient was included in the TCR and somatic mutation analysis, limiting generalizability. Clone frequencies may be distorted by RNA-based TCR sequencing because unequal numbers of TCR transcripts are carried by T cells. The authors noted that sorting T cells into functional subsets, which was not done in the study, would be a future improvement.

A modified ARM-PCR protocol with multiple V-beta primers and a C-beta primer was used to build TCRB libraries from RNA via three nested multiplex PCR rounds. ProtoScript II Reverse Transcriptase and a C-beta primer were used to synthesize TCRB-specific cDNA from roughly 0.5 ug total RNA. For the TCRB libraries, no unique molecular identifiers were described. In the third PCR, barcodes and adapters were added over approximately 25 cycles with Deep VentR (exo-) polymerase, and the 250-500 bp bands were then gel purified. An Illumina HiSeq 2500 was used to sequence the TCRB libraries with 250 bp paired-end reads. In the authors' own workflow: Reads were cleaned with Trimmomatic, merged with FLASH, assigned V, D and J segments with MiGEC, and analyzed with VDJtools. Repertoire diversity was measured using the Shannon-Wiener diversity index, which was calculated with VDJtools. TCRdb cleaned the public reads at Q25 with fastp, built clones with MiXCR and kept in-frame beta chains. Duplicate CDR3 protein sequences are folded into a single record with the most common DNA and genes. TCRdb, rather than the study authors, made the V and J calls. Recorded for this sample are just over 9,000 distinct CDR3 sequences; around two thirds of them occurred a single time. The ten largest clones add up to roughly three quarters of the sample.

A word on this clonotype: Which antigen it targets is not known. It has no much larger one-base neighbor in the sample; base qualities were not kept.

For each of the roughly eleven tumor samples, the AllPrep DNA/RNA mini kit was used to purify genomic DNA and total RNA simultaneously. Every RNA sample had an OD 260/280 ratio above 1.9 and an RNA integrity number above 6.5. Trimming removed 6 bases from V and 6 bases from J; the gene matches leave 9 bases unexplained. CDR1 and CDR2, looked up from the germline V gene (reference sequence), are DFQATT and SNEGSKA. From the cysteine through the phenylalanine, the CDR3 covers 14 amino acids. Only the CDR3 DNA stays, 42 bases, in frame from base 1. Rearrangement joined TRBV20-1 to TRBJ2-1; 9 middle bases align to TRBD2. This TCR derives from a male donor with glioblastoma. What was sequenced was brain tumor tissue. The CDR3 sequence is CSAMREGTINEQFF. The nucleotide sequence reads TGCAGTGCGATGCGGGAGGGAACTATCAATGAGCAGTTCTTC.